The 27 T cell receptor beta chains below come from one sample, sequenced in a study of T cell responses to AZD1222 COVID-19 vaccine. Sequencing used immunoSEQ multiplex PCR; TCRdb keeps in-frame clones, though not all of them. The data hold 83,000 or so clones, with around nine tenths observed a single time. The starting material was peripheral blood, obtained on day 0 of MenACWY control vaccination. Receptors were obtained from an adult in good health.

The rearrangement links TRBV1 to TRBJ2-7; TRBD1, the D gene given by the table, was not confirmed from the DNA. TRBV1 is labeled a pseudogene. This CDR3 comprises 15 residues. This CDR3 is CTSSRPGQGTYEQYF. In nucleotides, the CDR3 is TGCACCAGCAGCCGCCCGGGACAGGGAACCTACGAGCAGTACTTC.

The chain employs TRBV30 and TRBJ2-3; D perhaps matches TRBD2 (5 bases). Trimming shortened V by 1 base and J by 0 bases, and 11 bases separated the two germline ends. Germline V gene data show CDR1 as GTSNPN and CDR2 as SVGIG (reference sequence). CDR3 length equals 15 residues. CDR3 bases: TGTGCCTGGAGTGGCGGAGCGGACAGCACAGATACGCAGTATTTT. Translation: CAWSGGADSTDTQYF.

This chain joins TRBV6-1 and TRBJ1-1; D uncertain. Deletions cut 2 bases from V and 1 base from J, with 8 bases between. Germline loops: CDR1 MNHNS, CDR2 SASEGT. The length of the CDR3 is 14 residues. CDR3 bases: TGTGCCAGCAGTGAATCCGGGTCGAACACTGAAGCTTTCTTT. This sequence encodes CASSESGSNTEAFF.

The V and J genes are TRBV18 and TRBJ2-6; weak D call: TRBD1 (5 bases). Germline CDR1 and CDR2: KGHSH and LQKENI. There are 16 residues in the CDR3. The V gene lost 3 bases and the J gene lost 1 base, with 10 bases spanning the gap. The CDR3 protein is CASSPLGASGANVLTF. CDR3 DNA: TGTGCCAGCTCACCTCTTGGGGCGTCTGGGGCCAACGTCCTGACTTTC.

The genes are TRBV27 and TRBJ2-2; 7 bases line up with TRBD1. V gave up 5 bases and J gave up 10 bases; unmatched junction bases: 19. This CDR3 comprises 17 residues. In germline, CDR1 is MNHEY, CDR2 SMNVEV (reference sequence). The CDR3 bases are TGTGCCAGCAGTCTATACCCACCGGGACAGCACCTCCAGGAGCTGTTTTTT. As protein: CASSLYPPGQHLQELFF.

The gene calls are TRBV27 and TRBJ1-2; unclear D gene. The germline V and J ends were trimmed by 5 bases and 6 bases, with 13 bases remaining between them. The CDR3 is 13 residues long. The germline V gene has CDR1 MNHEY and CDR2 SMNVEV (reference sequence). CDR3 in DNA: TGTGCCAGCAGTAACTGGGCAGGCCATGGCTACACCTTC. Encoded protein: CASSNWAGHGYTF.

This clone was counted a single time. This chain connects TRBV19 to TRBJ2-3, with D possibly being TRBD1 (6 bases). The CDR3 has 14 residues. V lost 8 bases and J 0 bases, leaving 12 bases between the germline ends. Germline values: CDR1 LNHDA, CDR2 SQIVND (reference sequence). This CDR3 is CASSYRASTDTQYF. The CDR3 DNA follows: TGTGCCAGTTCGTACAGGGCTAGCACAGATACGCAGTATTTT.

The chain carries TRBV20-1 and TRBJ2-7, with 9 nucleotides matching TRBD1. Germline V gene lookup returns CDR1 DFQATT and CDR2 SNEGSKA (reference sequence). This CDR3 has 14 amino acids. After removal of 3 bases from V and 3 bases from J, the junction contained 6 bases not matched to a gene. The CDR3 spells CSASRGTGYYEQYF. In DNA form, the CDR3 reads TGCAGTGCTAGTAGGGGGACAGGGTACTACGAGCAGTACTTC.

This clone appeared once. CDR3 in DNA: TGTGCCAGCTTGGGTGAAGGGGAAAACACCATATATTTT. Translating it yields CASLGEGENTIYF. V usage is TRBV2 and J usage is TRBJ1-3; D possibly corresponds to TRBD1 (5 bases). Trimming pared 8 bases from V and 6 bases from J, leaving 14 bases between. The CDR3 has 13 residues. Per the germline V gene, CDR1 is SNHLY and CDR2 is FYNNEI.

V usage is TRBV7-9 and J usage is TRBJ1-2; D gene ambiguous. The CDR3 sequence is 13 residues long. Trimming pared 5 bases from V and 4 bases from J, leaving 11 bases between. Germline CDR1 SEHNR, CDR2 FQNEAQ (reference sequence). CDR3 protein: CASSGGRAYGYTF. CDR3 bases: TGTGCCAGCAGCGGTGGACGGGCCTATGGCTACACCTTC.

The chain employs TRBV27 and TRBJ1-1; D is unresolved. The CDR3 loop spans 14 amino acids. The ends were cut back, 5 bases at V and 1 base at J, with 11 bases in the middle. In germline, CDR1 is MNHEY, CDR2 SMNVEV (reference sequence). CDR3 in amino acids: CASSLRLSNTEAFF. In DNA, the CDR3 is TGTGCCAGCAGTCTCCGCCTATCGAACACTGAAGCTTTCTTT.

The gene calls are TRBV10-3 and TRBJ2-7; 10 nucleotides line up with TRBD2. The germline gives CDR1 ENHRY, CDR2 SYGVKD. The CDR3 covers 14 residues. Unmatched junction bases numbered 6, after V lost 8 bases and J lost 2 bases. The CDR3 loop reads CAIGALAGTYEQYF. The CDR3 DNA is TGTGCCATCGGAGCACTAGCGGGAACCTACGAGCAGTACTTC.

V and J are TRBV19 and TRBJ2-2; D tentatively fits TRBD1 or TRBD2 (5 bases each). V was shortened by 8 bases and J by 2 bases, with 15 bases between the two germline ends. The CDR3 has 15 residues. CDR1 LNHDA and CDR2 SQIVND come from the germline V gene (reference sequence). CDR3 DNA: TGTGCCAGTGAAAGACCGGGACCTAACACCGGGGAGCTGTTTTTT. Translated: CASERPGPNTGELFF.

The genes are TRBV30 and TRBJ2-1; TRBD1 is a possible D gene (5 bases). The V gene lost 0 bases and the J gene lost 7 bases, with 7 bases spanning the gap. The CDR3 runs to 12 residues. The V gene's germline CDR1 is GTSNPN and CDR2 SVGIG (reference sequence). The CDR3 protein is CAWSVSGNEQFF. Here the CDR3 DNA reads TGTGCCTGGAGTGTATCAGGGAATGAGCAGTTCTTC.

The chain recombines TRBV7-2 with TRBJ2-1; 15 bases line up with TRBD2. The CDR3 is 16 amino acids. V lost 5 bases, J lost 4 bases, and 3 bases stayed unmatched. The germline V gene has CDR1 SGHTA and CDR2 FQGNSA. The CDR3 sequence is CASSNGLAGGYNEQFF. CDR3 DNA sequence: TGTGCCAGCAGCAATGGACTAGCGGGAGGGTACAATGAGCAGTTCTTC.

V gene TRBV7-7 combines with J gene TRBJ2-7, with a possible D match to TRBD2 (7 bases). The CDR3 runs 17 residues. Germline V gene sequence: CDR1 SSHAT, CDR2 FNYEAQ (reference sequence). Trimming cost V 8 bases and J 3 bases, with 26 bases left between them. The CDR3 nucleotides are TGTGCCAGCGAAAGGGGGGGCCTGGTACGATATCGCTACGAGCAGTACTTC. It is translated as CASERGGLVRYRYEQYF. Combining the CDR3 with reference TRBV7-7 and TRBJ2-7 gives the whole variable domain GAGVSQSPRYKVTKRGQDVTLRCDPISSHATLYWYQQALGQGPEFLTYFNYEAQPDKSGLPSDRFSAERPEGSISTLTIQRTEQRDSAMYRCASERGGLVRYRYEQYFGPGTRLTVT.

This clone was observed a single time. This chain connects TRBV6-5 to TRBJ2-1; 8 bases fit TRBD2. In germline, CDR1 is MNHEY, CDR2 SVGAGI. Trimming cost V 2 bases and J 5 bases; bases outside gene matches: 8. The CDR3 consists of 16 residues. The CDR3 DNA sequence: TGTGCCAGCAGTTACACAGATCCGGGACTAGACAATGAGCAGTTCTTC. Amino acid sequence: CASSYTDPGLDNEQFF.

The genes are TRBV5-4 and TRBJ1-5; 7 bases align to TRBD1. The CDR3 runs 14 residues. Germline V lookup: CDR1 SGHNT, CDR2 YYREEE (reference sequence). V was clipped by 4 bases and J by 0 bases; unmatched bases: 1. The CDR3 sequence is CASSQGVSNQPQHF. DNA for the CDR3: TGTGCCAGCAGCCAGGGGGTTAGCAATCAGCCCCAGCATTTT.

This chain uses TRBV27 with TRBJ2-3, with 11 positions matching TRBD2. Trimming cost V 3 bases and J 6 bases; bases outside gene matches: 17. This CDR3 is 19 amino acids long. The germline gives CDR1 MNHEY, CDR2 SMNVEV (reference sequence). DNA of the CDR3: TGTGCCAGCAGTTTCTTCCTCCCTTCTACTAGCGGGAGTATGGATACGCAGTATTTT. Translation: CASSFFLPSTSGSMDTQYF.

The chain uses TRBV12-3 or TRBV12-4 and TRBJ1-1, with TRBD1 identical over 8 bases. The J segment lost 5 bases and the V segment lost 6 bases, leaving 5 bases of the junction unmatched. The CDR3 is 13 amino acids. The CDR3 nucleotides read TGTGCCAGCAGGACCACAGGGGGTACTGAAGCTTTCTTT. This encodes CASRTTGGTEAFF.

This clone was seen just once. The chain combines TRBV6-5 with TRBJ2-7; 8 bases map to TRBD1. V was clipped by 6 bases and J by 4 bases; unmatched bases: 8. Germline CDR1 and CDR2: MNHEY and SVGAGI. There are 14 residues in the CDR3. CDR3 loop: CASSRAGGLYEQYF. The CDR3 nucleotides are TGTGCCAGCAGCCGCGCAGGGGGCCTATACGAGCAGTACTTC.

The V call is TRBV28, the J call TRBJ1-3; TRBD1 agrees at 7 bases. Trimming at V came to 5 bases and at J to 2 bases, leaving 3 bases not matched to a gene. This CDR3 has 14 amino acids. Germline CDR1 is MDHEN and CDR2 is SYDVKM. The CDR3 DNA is TGTGCCAGCAGTCATACAGGGGCTGGAAACACCATATATTTT. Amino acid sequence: CASSHTGAGNTIYF.

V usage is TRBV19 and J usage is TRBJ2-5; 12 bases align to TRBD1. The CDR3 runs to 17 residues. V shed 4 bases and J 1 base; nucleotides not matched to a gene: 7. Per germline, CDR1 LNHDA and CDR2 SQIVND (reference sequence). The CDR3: CASSTGGDRGLQETQYF. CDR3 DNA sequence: TGTGCCAGTAGTACTGGCGGGGACAGGGGGCTCCAAGAGACCCAGTACTTC.

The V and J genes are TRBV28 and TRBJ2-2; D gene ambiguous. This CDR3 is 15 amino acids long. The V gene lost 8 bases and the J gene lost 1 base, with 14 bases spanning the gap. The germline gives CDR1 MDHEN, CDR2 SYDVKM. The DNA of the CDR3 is TGTGCCAGCCGTCTCTCGGGCCTGAACACCGGGGAGCTGTTTTTT. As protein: CASRLSGLNTGELFF. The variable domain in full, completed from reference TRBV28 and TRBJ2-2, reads DVKVTQSSRYLVKRTGEKVFLECVQDMDHENMFWYRQDPGLGLRLIYFSYDVKMKEKGDIPEGYSVSREKKERFSLILESASTNQTSMYLCASRLSGLNTGELFFGEGSRLTVL.

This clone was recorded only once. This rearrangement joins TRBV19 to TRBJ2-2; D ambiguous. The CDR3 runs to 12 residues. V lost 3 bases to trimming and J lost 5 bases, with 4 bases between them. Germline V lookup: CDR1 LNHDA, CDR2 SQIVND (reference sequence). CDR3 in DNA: TGTGCCAGTAGTATCGAGACCGGGGAGCTGTTTTTT. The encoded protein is CASSIETGELFF.

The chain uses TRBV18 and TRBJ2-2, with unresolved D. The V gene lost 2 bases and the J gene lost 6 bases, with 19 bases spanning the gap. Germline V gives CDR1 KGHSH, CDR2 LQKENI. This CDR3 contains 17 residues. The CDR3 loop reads CASSPRMGSEFPGELFF. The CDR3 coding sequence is TGTGCCAGCTCACCAAGAATGGGGTCGGAGTTCCCCGGGGAGCTGTTTTTT.

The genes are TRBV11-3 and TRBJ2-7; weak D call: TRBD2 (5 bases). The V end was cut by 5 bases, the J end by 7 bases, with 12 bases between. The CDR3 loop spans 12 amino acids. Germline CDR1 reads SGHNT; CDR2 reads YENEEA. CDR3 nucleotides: TGTGCCAGCAGCACCCGGACGGGGGAGCAGTACTTC. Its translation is CASSTRTGEQYF. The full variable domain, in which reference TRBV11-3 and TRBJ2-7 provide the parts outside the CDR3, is EAGVVQSPRYKIIEKKQPVAFWCNPISGHNTLYWYLQNLGQGPELLIRYENEEAVDDSQLPKDRFSAERLKGVDSTLKIQPAELGDSAVYLCASSTRTGEQYFGPGTRLTVT.